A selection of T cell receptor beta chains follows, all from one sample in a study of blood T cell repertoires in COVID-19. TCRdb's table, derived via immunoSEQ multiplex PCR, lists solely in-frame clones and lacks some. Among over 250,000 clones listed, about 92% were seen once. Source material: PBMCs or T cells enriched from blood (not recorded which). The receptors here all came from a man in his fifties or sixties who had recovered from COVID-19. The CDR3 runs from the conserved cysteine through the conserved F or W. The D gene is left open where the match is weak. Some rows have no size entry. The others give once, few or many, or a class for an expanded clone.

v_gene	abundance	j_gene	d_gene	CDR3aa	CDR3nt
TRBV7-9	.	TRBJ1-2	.	CASSLRDDFRNGYTF	TGTGCCAGCAGCTTACGTGACGACTTTCGTAATGGCTACACCTTC
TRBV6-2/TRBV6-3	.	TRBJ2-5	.	CASSYSLGGAVGGETQYF	TGTGCCAGCAGTTACTCCCTGGGGGGGGCCGTCGGCGGAGAGACCCAGTACTTC
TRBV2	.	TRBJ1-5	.	CASRKYRESPQHF	TGTGCCAGCAGAAAATACAGGGAATCGCCCCAGCATTTT
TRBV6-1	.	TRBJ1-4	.	CASSELGHLLISNEKLFF	TGTGCCAGCAGTGAACTGGGACACCTACTCATATCTAATGAAAAACTGTTTTTT
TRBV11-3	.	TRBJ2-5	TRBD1	CASSSPGTGEETQYF	TGTGCCAGCAGCTCCCCAGGGACAGGGGAAGAGACCCAGTACTTC
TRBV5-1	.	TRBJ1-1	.	CASSLAGPEAFF	TGCGCCAGCAGCTTGGCGGGTCCTGAAGCTTTCTTT
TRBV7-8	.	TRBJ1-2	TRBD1	CASSQTGYDGYTF	TGTGCCAGCAGCCAGACAGGGTATGATGGCTACACCTTC
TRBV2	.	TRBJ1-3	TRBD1	CASSAQGAHSGNTIYF	TGTGCCAGCAGCGCACAGGGGGCCCACTCTGGAAACACCATATATTTT
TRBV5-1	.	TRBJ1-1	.	CASSLWGGNTEAFF	TGCGCCAGCAGCTTGTGGGGCGGGAACACTGAAGCTTTCTTT
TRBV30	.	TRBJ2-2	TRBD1	CAWTGQGALGELFF	TGTGCCTGGACTGGACAGGGGGCACTTGGGGAGCTGTTTTTT
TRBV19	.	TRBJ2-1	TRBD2	CASSPLAGSYNEQFF	TGTGCCAGTAGTCCCCTAGCGGGCTCCTACAATGAGCAGTTCTTC
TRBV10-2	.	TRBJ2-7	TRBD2	CASSDRLAGLSEQYF	TGCGCCAGCAGTGATAGACTAGCGGGGTTATCCGAGCAGTACTTC
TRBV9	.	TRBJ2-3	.	CASSLRTGEERYF	TGTGCCAGCAGCTTACGGACGGGAGAGGAGAGGTATTTT
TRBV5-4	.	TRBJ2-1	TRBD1	CASSLDRGTYNEQFF	TGTGCCAGCAGCTTGGACAGGGGGACCTACAATGAGCAGTTCTTC
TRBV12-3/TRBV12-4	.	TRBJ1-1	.	CASSFGRFSEAFF	TGTGCCAGCAGTTTCGGCAGGTTCTCTGAAGCTTTCTTT
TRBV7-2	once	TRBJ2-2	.	CASRRQATNTGELFF	TGTGCCAGCAGGCGACAGGCAACGAACACCGGGGAGCTGTTTTTT
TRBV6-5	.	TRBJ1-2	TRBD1	CASSTQGAGNYGYTF	TGTGCCAGCAGTACGCAGGGGGCCGGCAACTATGGCTACACCTTC
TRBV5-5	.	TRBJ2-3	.	CASSLGALGPTDTQYF	TGTGCCAGCAGCTTGGGGGCCCTGGGGCCCACAGATACGCAGTATTTT
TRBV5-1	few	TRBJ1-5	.	CASSLGQTSNQPQHF	TGCGCCAGCAGCTTGGGGCAAACTAGCAATCAGCCCCAGCATTTT
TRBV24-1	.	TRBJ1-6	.	CATSDPGGGPQSSYNSPLHF	TGTGCCACCAGTGACCCCGGGGGGGGACCTCAGAGCTCCTATAATTCACCCCTCCACTTT
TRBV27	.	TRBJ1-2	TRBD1	CASSPSDRVRGYTF	TGTGCCAGCAGTCCCTCGGACAGGGTTCGAGGCTACACCTTC
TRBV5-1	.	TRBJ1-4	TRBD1	CASSWGTANEKLFF	TGCGCCAGCAGCTGGGGGACAGCTAATGAAAAACTGTTTTTT